This TCR beta chain was documented in a study of blood T cell repertoires in COVID-19. About the research overall: In each case, the material was cDNA or gDNA derived from T cells, B-cell-depleted T cells, or PBMCs.

Original methodology: Reference gene primer amplification gave nucleated cell count estimates. Produced via immunoSEQ multiplex PCR; TCRdb's table is partial and in-frame only. V, J and clone size were drawn from that table, and D and trimming were deduced from the DNA. The data show over 110,000 clones, less than 90% seen once. Clinical history reported by participants formed the basis on which cohorts were assigned. V was cut by 8 bases and J by 1 base, with 9 bases left in between. The CDR3 runs to 12 residues. Germline values: CDR1 SGHTA, CDR2 FQGNSA. The sequence came from a middle-aged man with acute COVID-19. The genes are TRBV7-2 and TRBJ2-7; D gene uncertain. Sequenced sample: PBMCs or T cells enriched from blood (not recorded which). The CDR3 DNA is TGTGCCAGCGGCACCACGTCCTACGAGCAGTACTTC. Its protein product is CASGTTSYEQYF.